This T cell receptor beta chain was sequenced during a study of blood T cells in healthy people across ages. V lost 1 base, J lost 5 bases, and 6 bases lay in between. This CDR3 is built from 12 residues. General study results and limits: TCR beta diversity correlated strongly with naive T cell percentage.

Sample-barcoded 5' priming and a J-beta primer mix drove a second PCR of about 6 to 11 cycles. Individual samples furnished no less than 3 million CDR3-containing paired-end reads apiece. TCRdb reanalysed the 5' RACE reads using MiXCR and keeps one entry per CDR3 protein. The sample contains 1.6 million or so distinct CDR3 sequences, about 35% of which appear only once. This clonotype has ten or more counts. No antigen is known for it. Russia was home to the donors, healthy Caucasian individuals aged roughly 6 to 90. A minimum of 5 micrograms of total RNA was extracted per sample. This TCR came from a woman in her 30s in good health. The sequenced material came from blood. The chain uses TRBV12-3 or TRBV12-4 and TRBJ2-7; D is unclear. CDR3 sequence (DNA): TGTGCCAGCAGTTTAGGGGTTGACGAGCAGTACTTC. This codes for CASSLGVDEQYF.